The sequence of this T cell receptor beta chain was determined in a study of blood T cell repertoires in COVID-19. Background on the study: Acute and convalescent COVID-19 samples came from the United States, Italy and Spain. Sample material is recorded as cDNA or gDNA derived from T cells, B-cell-depleted T cells, or PBMCs.

Per the authors' pipeline: Scientists estimated how many nucleated cells there were by amplifying reference gene primers. Assay: immunoSEQ multiplex PCR; the TCRdb copy retains only in-frame clones and omits some. The V and J calls and the clone size are those of that table, but D and trimming were determined from the DNA. The top ten clones hold 2.5% to 3% of a sample with 26,000 or so clones, about nine tenths of them seen once. Germline V gene lookup returns CDR1 SGHNT and CDR2 YENEEA. V lost 0 bases, J lost 5 bases, and 5 bases lay in between. This CDR3 comprises 12 residues. This sequence originates from a human donor in a cohort sampled during active COVID-19. This chain joins TRBV11-3 and TRBJ2-7, with D possibly TRBD2 on 5 matching bases. Sequencing used peripheral blood. The CDR3 sequence is CASSLDSDEQYF. CDR3 DNA sequence: TGTGCCAGCAGCTTAGATAGCGACGAGCAGTACTTC.